The 14 T cell receptor beta chains in this list originate from one sample, sequenced in a study of blood T cell repertoires in COVID-19. Profiled with immunoSEQ multiplex PCR; TCRdb holds only in-frame clones, not every one. The data hold approximately 320,000 clones, with approximately 85% observed a single time. Material for sequencing was peripheral blood. The receptors stem from a human donor in a cohort sampled during active COVID-19.

A single count supports this clone. The chain employs TRBV7-9 and TRBJ1-4; D gene ambiguous. The CDR3 runs 15 residues. The germline V and J ends were trimmed by 4 bases and 3 bases, with 12 bases remaining between them. CDR1 SEHNR and CDR2 FQNEAQ come from the germline V gene (reference sequence). CDR3 amino acids: CASSSSVGPNEKLFF. CDR3 nucleotides: TGTGCCAGCAGCTCCTCGGTTGGGCCTAATGAAAAACTGTTTTTT.

This clone has a handful of counts. The chain recombines TRBV9 with TRBJ2-7, with TRBD2 as a possible D gene (5 bases). Trimming cost V 5 bases and J 4 bases, with 13 bases left between them. The CDR3 totals 13 residues. Germline CDR1 SGDLS, CDR2 YYNGEE. The CDR3 coding sequence is TGTGCCAGCAGTCCCCGGGGAAGGTACGAGCAGTACTTC. Translating it yields CASSPRGRYEQYF. The variable domain in full, completed from reference TRBV9 and TRBJ2-7, reads DSGVTQTPKHLITATGQRVTLRCSPRSGDLSVYWYQQSLDQGLQFLIQYYNGEERAKGNILERFSAQQFPDLHSELNLSSLELGDSALYFCASSPRGRYEQYFGPGTRLTVT.

The V and J genes are TRBV19 and TRBJ1-5; D is unresolved. Germline loops: CDR1 LNHDA, CDR2 SQIVND (reference sequence). This CDR3 comprises 13 residues. V shed 9 bases and J shed 0 bases, with 9 bases lying between them. The CDR3 sequence is CASRLVSNQPQHF. The DNA for the CDR3 is TGTGCCAGCCGGTTGGTTAGCAATCAGCCCCAGCATTTT.

J is TRBJ2-5 and V is TRBV24-1; tentative D call: TRBD2 (5 bases). The germline V gene has CDR1 KGHDR and CDR2 SFDVKD. The CDR3 contains 13 residues. Trimming removed 5 bases from V and 1 base from J, with 7 bases in between. The CDR3 DNA follows: TGTGCCACCAGTGTGGCGGGCCAAGAGACCCAGTACTTC. Its translation is CATSVAGQETQYF.

The chain uses TRBV27 and TRBJ2-1, with 8 bases lining up with TRBD1. Germline CDR1 is MNHEY and CDR2 is SMNVEV (reference sequence). CDR3 length: 13 amino acids. V lost 5 bases to trimming and J lost 6 bases; unmatched junction nucleotides: 3. This CDR3 reads CASSLGTGNEQFF. The CDR3 DNA follows: TGTGCCAGCAGTCTCGGGACAGGCAATGAGCAGTTCTTC.

The chain links TRBV15 to TRBJ1-2; TRBD1 matches at 7 bases. The CDR3 spans 15 residues. After removal of 0 bases from V and 6 bases from J, the junction contained 7 bases not matched to a gene. Per the germline V gene, CDR1 is LNHNV and CDR2 is YYDKDF (reference sequence). DNA of the CDR3: TGTGCCACCAGCAGAGATTGGGACAGCCCGGATGGCTACACCTTC. Its translation: CATSRDWDSPDGYTF.

The chain employs TRBV11-2 and TRBJ2-3, with 9 bases that match TRBD2. This CDR3 spans 16 amino acids. Germline V CDR1 and CDR2: SGHAT, FQNNGV. V lost 0 bases to trimming and J lost 1 base; unmatched junction nucleotides: 2. CDR3 amino acids: CASSLDLAGRTDTQYF. The CDR3 DNA reads TGTGCCAGCAGCTTAGATCTAGCGGGGCGCACAGATACGCAGTATTTT. The whole variable domain, remainder taken from reference TRBV11-2 and TRBJ2-3, is EAGVAQSPRYKIIEKRQSVAFWCNPISGHATLYWYQQILGQGPKLLIQFQNNGVVDDSQLPKDRFSAERLKGVDSTLKIQPAKLEDSAVYLCASSLDLAGRTDTQYFGPGTRLTVL.

The chain uses TRBV30 and TRBJ1-2, with 7 bases matching TRBD1. The CDR3 extends over 13 amino acids. CDR1 and CDR2 (germline): GTSNPN, SVGIG (reference sequence). Trimming cost V 3 bases and J 6 bases; bases outside gene matches: 7. CDR3 sequence: CAWSGQVYDGYTF. The DNA of the CDR3 is TGTGCCTGGAGCGGACAGGTTTACGATGGCTACACCTTC.

This chain uses TRBV20-1 with TRBJ2-2, with TRBD2 identical over 10 bases. The CDR3 contains 17 residues. Germline CDR1 and CDR2: DFQATT and SNEGSKA (reference sequence). The trim removed 3 bases at V and 7 bases at J, leaving 14 bases unmatched. In DNA, the CDR3 is TGCAGTGCTAGTCCGAAGGGTAGCGGGGGGAAGGGCGGGGAGCTGTTTTTT. Its protein product is CSASPKGSGGKGGELFF.

DNA for the CDR3: TGTGCCACCAGTGATTCGGGACTTCAGTTGGATGAGCAGTTCTTC. It is translated as CATSDSGLQLDEQFF. The chain couples TRBV24-1 to TRBJ2-1, with D tentatively TRBD2 (6 bases). This CDR3 contains 15 residues. Deletions cut 2 bases from V and 8 bases from J, with 15 bases between. Germline assignment: CDR1 KGHDR and CDR2 SFDVKD.

This clone was recorded once. This chain links TRBV18 with TRBJ1-1; 11 bases align to TRBD1. The CDR3 sequence is 15 residues long. Germline lookup yields CDR1 KGHSH and CDR2 LQKENI. V gave up 5 bases and J gave up 4 bases; unmatched junction bases: 6. The CDR3 protein is CASSSTGQGGTEAFF. The CDR3 nucleotides are TGTGCCAGCTCATCCACGGGACAGGGGGGCACTGAAGCTTTCTTT.

This clone was recorded once. The chain combines TRBV2 with TRBJ1-4; D call uncertain. Germline-derived CDR1 and CDR2 are SNHLY and FYNNEI. The V and J ends lost 2 bases and 4 bases respectively, with 8 bases between them. The CDR3 runs 14 residues. The CDR3 DNA reads TGTGCCAGCAGTGAATCCAGGTTTAATGAAAAACTGTTTTTT. Protein sequence: CASSESRFNEKLFF.

The gene calls are TRBV27 and TRBJ2-3; 10 bases agree with TRBD2. The CDR3 spans 15 residues. CDR1 and CDR2 from the germline V gene are MNHEY and SMNVEV (reference sequence). Germline trimming cut 3 bases from V and 7 bases from J; bases unmatched to any gene: 7. The CDR3 nucleotides read TGTGCCAGCAGTTTCGGGCTAGCGGGGGTTAATACGCAGTATTTT. Protein: CASSFGLAGVNTQYF.

The chain employs TRBV5-8 and TRBJ2-6; TRBD1 aligns across 11 bases. V lost 0 bases to trimming and J lost 1 base; unmatched junction nucleotides: 9. Germline V gene data show CDR1 as SGHTS and CDR2 as YDEGEE. CDR3 length: 20 amino acids. CDR3 nucleotide sequence: TGTGCCAGCAGCTTGGCCCTGCCCGGGACAGGGGGATCTGGGGCCAACGTCCTGACTTTC. Translation gives CASSLALPGTGGSGANVLTF.